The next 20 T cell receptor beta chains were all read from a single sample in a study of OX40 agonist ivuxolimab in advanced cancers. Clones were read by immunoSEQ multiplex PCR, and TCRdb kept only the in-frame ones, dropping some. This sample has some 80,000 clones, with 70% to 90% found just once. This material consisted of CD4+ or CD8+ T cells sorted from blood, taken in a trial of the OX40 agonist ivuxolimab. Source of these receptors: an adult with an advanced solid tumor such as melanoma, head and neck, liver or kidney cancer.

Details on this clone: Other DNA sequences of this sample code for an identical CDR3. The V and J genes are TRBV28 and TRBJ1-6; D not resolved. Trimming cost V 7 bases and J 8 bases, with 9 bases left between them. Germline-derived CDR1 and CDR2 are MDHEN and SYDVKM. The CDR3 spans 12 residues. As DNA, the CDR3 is TGTGCCAGCACCCCAAGGGATTCACCCCTCCACTTT. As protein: CASTPRDSPLHF.

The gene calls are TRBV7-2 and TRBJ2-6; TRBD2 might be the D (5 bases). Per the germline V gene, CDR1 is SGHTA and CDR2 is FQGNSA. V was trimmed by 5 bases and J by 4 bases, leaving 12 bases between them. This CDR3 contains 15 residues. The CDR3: CASSVDYSGANVLTF. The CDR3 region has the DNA TGTGCCAGCAGCGTCGACTACTCCGGGGCCAACGTCCTGACTTTC.

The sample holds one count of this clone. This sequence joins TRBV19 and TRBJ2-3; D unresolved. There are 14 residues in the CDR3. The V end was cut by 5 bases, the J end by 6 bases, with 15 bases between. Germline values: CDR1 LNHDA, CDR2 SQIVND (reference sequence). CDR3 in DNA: TGTGCCAGTAGTCCCCCTCCCAGCCGGGATACGCAGTATTTT. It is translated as CASSPPPSRDTQYF.

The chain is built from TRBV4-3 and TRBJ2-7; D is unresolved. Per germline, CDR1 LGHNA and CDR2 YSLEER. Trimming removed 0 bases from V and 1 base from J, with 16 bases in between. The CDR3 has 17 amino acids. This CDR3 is CASSQDVKNYNSYEQYF. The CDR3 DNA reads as TGCGCCAGCAGCCAAGATGTTAAGAATTACAATTCCTACGAGCAGTACTTC.

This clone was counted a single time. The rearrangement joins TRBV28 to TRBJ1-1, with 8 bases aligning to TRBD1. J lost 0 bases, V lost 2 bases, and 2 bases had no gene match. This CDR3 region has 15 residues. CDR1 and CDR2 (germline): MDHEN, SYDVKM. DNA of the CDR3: TGTGCCAGCAGTTTAGGGGACAGGCTGAACACTGAAGCTTTCTTT. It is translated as CASSLGDRLNTEAFF.

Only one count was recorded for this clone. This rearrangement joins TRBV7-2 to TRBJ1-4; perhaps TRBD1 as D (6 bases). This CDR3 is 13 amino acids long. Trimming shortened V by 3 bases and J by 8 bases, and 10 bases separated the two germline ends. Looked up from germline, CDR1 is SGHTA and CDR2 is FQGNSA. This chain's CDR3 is CASSFTGQEKLFF. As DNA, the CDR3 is TGTGCCAGCAGCTTCACAGGGCAGGAAAAACTGTTTTTT.

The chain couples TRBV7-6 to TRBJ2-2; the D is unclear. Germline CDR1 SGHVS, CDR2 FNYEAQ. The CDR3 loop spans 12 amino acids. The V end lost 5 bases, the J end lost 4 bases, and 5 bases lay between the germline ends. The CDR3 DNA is TGTGCCAGCAGCGTCCGCACCGGGGAGCTGTTTTTT. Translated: CASSVRTGELFF.

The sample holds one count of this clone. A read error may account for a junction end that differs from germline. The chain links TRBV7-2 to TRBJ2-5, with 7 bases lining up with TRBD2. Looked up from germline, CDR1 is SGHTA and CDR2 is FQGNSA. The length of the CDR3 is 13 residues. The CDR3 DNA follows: TGTGCCAGCAGATTAGCGGGCCAAGAGACCCAGTACTTC. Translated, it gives CASRLAGQETQYF.

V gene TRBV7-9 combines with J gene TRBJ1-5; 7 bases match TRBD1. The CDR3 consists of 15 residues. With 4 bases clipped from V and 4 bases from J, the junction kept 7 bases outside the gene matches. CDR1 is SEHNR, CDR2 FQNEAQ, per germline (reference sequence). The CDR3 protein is CASSSDRYRNQPQHF. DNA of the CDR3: TGTGCCAGCAGCTCGGACAGGTATCGTAATCAGCCCCAGCATTTT. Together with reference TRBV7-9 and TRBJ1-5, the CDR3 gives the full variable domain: DTGVSQNPRHKITKRGQNVTFRCDPISEHNRLYWYRQTLGQGPEFLTYFQNEAQLEKSRLLSDRFSAERPKGSFSTLEIQRTEQGDSAMYLCASSSDRYRNQPQHFGDGTRLSIL.

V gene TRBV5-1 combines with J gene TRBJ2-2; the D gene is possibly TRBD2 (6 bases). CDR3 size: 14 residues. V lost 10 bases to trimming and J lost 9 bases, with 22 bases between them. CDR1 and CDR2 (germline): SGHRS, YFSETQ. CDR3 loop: CASGETQGRWELFF. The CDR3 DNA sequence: TGCGCCTCGGGGGAGACACAAGGAAGGTGGGAGCTGTTTTTT.

CDR3: CASSLGTGMLNTEAFF. CDR3 sequence (DNA): TGCGCCAGCAGCCTCGGGACAGGGATGTTGAACACTGAAGCTTTCTTT. The rearrangement joins TRBV4-1 to TRBJ1-1, with 9 bases matching TRBD1. With 4 bases clipped from V and 0 bases from J, the junction kept 6 bases outside the gene matches. Germline values: CDR1 MGHRA, CDR2 YSYEKL. The length of the CDR3 is 16 residues.

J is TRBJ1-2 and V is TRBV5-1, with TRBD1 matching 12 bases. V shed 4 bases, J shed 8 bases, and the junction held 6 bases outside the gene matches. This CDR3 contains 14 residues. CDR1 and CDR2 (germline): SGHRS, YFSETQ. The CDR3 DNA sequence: TGCGCCAGCAGCGGGGGACAGGGGGCGCAGGGCTACACCTTC. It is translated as CASSGGQGAQGYTF.

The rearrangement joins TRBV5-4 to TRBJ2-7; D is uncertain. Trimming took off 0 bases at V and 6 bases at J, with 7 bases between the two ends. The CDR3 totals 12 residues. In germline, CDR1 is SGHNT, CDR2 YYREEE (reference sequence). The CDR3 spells CASSLDRSEQYF. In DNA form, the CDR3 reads TGTGCCAGCAGCTTGGATAGATCCGAGCAGTACTTC. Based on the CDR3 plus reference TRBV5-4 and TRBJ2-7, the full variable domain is ETGVTQSPTHLIKTRGQQVTLRCSSQSGHNTVSWYQQALGQGPQFIFQYYREEENGRGNFPPRFSGLQFPNYSSELNVNALELDDSALYLCASSLDRSEQYFGPGTRLTVT.

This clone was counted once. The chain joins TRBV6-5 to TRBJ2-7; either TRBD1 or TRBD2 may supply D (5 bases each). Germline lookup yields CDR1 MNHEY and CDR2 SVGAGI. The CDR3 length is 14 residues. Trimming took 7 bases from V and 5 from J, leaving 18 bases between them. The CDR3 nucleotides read TGTGCCAGCATTTCCGGGACCCCGGGGAACGAGCAGTACTTC. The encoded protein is CASISGTPGNEQYF.

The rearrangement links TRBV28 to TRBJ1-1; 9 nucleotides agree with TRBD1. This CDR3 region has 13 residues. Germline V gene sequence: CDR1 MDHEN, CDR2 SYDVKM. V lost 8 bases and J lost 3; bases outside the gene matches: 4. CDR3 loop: CASSWDRDTEAFF. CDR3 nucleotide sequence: TGTGCCAGCTCCTGGGACAGGGACACTGAAGCTTTCTTT.

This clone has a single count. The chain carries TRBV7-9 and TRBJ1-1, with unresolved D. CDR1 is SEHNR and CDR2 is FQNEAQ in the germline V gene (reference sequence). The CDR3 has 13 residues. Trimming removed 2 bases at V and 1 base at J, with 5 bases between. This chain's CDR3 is CASSLSRNTEAFF. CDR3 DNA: TGTGCCAGCAGCTTAAGCCGGAACACTGAAGCTTTCTTT.

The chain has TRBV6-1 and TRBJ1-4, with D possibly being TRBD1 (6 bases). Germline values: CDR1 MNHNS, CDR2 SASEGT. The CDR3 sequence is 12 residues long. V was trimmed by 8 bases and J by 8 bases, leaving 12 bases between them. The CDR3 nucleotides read TGTGCCAGCCAGGGGAGGTACGAAAAACTGTTTTTT. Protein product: CASQGRYEKLFF.

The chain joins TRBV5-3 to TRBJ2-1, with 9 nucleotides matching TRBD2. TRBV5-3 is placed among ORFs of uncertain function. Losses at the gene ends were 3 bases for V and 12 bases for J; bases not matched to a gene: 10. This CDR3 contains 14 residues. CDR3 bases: TGTGCCAGAAGCTCCCCCGCGGGGGGGGTCGGGCAGTTCTTC. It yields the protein CARSSPAGGVGQFF.

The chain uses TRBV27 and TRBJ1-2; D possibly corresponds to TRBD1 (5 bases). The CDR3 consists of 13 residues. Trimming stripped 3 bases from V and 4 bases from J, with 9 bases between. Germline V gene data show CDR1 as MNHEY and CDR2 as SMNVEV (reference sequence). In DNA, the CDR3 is TGTGCCAGCAGTTTTGCGGGGCCCTATGGCTACACCTTC. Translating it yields CASSFAGPYGYTF.

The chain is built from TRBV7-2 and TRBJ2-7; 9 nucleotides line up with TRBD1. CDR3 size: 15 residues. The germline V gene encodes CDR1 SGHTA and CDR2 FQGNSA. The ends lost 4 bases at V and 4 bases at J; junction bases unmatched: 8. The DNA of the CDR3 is TGTGCCAGCAGCTCTCCCGGGACAGGGTCTTACGAGCAGTACTTC. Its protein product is CASSSPGTGSYEQYF.